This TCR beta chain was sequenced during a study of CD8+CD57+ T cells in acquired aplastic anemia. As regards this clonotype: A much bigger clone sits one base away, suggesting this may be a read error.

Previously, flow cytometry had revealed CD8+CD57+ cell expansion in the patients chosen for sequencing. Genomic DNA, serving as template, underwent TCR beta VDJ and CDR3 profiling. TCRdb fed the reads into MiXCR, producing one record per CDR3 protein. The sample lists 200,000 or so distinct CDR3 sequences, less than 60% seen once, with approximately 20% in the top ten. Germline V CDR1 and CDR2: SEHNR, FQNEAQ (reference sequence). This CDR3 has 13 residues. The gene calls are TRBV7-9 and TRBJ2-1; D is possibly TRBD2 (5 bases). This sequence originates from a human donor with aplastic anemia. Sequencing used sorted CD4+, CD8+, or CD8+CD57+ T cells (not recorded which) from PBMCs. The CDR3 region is CASSLEFRGEQLF. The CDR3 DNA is TGTGCCAGCAGCTTAGAATTCCGGGGAGAGCAGCTCTTC.